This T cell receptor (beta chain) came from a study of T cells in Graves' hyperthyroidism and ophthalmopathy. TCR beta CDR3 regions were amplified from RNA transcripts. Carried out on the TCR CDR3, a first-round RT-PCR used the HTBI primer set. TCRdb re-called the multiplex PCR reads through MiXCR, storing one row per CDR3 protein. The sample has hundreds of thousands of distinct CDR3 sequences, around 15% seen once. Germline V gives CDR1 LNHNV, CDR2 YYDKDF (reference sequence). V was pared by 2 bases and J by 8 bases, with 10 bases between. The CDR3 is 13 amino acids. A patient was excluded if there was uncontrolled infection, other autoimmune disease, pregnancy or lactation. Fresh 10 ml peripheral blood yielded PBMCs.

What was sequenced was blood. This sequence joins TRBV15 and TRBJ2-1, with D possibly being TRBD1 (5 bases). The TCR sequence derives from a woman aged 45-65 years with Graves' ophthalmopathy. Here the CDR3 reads CATSRTQGDEQFF. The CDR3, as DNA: TGTGCCACCAGCAGAACCCAGGGTGATGAGCAGTTCTTC.